Reported below is one TCR beta chain. The data are from a study of T-cell reconstitution after alpha-beta-depleted transplantation in children. Unique molecular identifiers were built into the TCRbeta library. TCRdb recomputed calls from the PCR reads with MiXCR, one row per CDR3 protein. The table has some 300,000 distinct CDR3 sequences, 9% to 12% seen once; the top ten hold 2% to 3%. Sequenced here: PBMCs from the stem cell graft donor, sampled from the stem cell graft. The clonotype comes from a human donor who donated a stem cell graft to a child with acute lymphoblastic leukemia.

The CDR3 DNA sequence: TGCGCCAGCAGCCAACCCTTTAGCGGGAGCCGTTCGGGCGAGCAGTACTTC. Protein sequence: CASSQPFSGSRSGEQYF. The chain combines TRBV5-1 with TRBJ2-7, with 9 bases identical to TRBD2. CDR1 is SGHRS, CDR2 YFSETQ, per germline. V was pared by 4 bases and J by 6 bases, with 17 bases of the junction left unmatched. The CDR3 is 17 residues long.